Below, 27 T cell receptor beta chains from the same sample are listed, as sequenced in a study of blood T cell repertoires in COVID-19. Sequencing used immunoSEQ multiplex PCR; TCRdb keeps in-frame clones, though not all of them. The sample includes 200,000 to 250,000 clones, approximately 86% seen only once; the top ten take about a tenth. The material sequenced was peripheral blood. Receptors originate from a woman aged 45-60 years with COVID-19, enrolled during active disease.

This clone was counted a single time. Distinct nucleotide sequences in the sample also encode this CDR3. This chain uses TRBV7-2 with TRBJ2-6; D remains unclear. The CDR3 spans 15 residues. V was pared by 1 base and J by 0 bases, with 4 bases between. The V gene's germline CDR1 is SGHTA and CDR2 FQGNSA. The CDR3 loop is CASSLDSSGANVLTF. The CDR3 region has the DNA TGTGCCAGCAGCTTAGATAGCTCTGGGGCCAACGTCCTGACTTTC.

This clone is large by share. The chain links TRBV14 to TRBJ1-3; a weak D match, TRBD1 (6 bases). The CDR3 spans 13 residues. V was shortened by 6 bases and J by 4 bases, with 10 bases between the two germline ends. Germline CDR1 is SGHDN and CDR2 is FVKESK. The CDR3 here is CASRQGVGNTIYF. As DNA, the CDR3 is TGTGCCAGCAGACAGGGAGTAGGAAACACCATATATTTT.

The V gene is TRBV9, the J gene TRBJ2-3, with 9 nucleotides matching TRBD2. Germline V gene sequence: CDR1 SGDLS, CDR2 YYNGEE. This CDR3 contains 16 residues. V trimming: 3 bases; J trimming: 3 bases; junction bases outside the gene matches: 8. CDR3: CASSDPSGVGTDTQYF. The CDR3, as DNA: TGTGCCAGCAGCGACCCTAGCGGGGTTGGAACAGATACGCAGTATTTT.

The CDR3 nucleotides read TGTGCCAGCAGCTCAGGGGGGCAGCCCCAGCATTTT. Its protein is CASSSGGQPQHF. J is TRBJ1-5 and V is TRBV12-3 or TRBV12-4, with TRBD1 matching over 7 bases. The trim removed 6 bases at V and 7 bases at J, leaving 3 bases unmatched. CDR3 size: 12 residues.

V is TRBV19 and J is TRBJ1-2; D is perhaps TRBD1 (6 bases). Germline-derived CDR1 and CDR2 are LNHDA and SQIVND (reference sequence). Trimming cost V 0 bases and J 1 base, with 18 bases left between them. The CDR3 loop spans 18 amino acids. As DNA, the CDR3 is TGTGCCAGTAGTATAGACCTTTTACCGACAGGACTTAACTATGGCTACACCTTC. Translated, it gives CASSIDLLPTGLNYGYTF.

The V and J genes are TRBV5-1 and TRBJ2-2; 9 nucleotides line up with TRBD1. This CDR3 spans 15 amino acids. Germline trimming cut 4 bases from V and 2 bases from J; bases unmatched to any gene: 3. In germline, CDR1 is SGHRS, CDR2 YFSETQ. The CDR3 DNA sequence: TGCGCCAGCAGCAGGACAGGGGAAAACACCGGGGAGCTGTTTTTT. Translating it yields CASSRTGENTGELFF.

The chain carries TRBV28 and TRBJ1-2, with TRBD1 identical over 8 bases. Germline V lookup: CDR1 MDHEN, CDR2 SYDVKM. The CDR3 consists of 15 residues. V trimming: 5 bases; J trimming: 8 bases; junction bases outside the gene matches: 13. CDR3 protein: CASSVPRQGLGGYTF. The DNA for the CDR3 is TGTGCCAGCAGTGTCCCCCGACAGGGGTTGGGGGGCTACACCTTC.

V gene TRBV21-1 combines with J gene TRBJ2-5; the table calls TRBD2, which could not be checked here. TRBV21-1 is reported as a pseudogene. The CDR3 runs to 20 residues. The CDR3 loop reads CASSLTGGDSSGGKGETQYF. The CDR3 DNA reads as TGTGCCAGCAGCTTGACCGGAGGGGACTCTAGCGGGGGCAAAGGGGAGACCCAGTACTTC.

This clone was counted once. The chain joins TRBV6-5 to TRBJ2-1, with 7 bases lining up with TRBD2. Germline V gives CDR1 MNHEY, CDR2 SVGAGI. After removal of 7 bases from V and 4 bases from J, the junction contained 4 bases not matched to a gene. The CDR3 consists of 13 residues. In DNA form, the CDR3 reads TGTGCCAGCACCCGGGACTATTACAATGAGCAGTTCTTC. It encodes CASTRDYYNEQFF.

The genes are TRBV30 and TRBJ2-5, with 7 bases fitting TRBD2. The V gene's germline CDR1 is GTSNPN and CDR2 SVGIG (reference sequence). After removal of 2 bases from V and 3 bases from J, the junction contained 3 bases not matched to a gene. The CDR3 extends over 13 amino acids. CDR3 protein: CAWSTGTKETQYF. The CDR3 coding sequence is TGTGCCTGGAGTACCGGGACTAAAGAGACCCAGTACTTC.

V usage is TRBV5-5 and J usage is TRBJ1-4; D call uncertain. Between the trimmed V and J ends, which lost 1 base and 5 bases, there was a span of 15 bases. The CDR3 is made up of 16 amino acids. Germline lookup yields CDR1 SGHKS and CDR2 YYEKEE (reference sequence). Here the CDR3 reads CASSLFDTPNNEKLFF. DNA of the CDR3: TGTGCCAGCAGCTTGTTTGACACTCCAAACAATGAAAAACTGTTTTTT.

The chain employs TRBV11-2 and TRBJ2-2; D possibly corresponds to TRBD2 (7 bases). The CDR3 is made up of 15 amino acids. V lost 6 bases and J 6 bases, leaving 17 bases between the germline ends. Germline V gene data show CDR1 as SGHAT and CDR2 as FQNNGV. CDR3 sequence (DNA): TGTGCCAGCAGTCGGGGGGCAGGTCAGCCCGGGGAGCTGTTTTTT. Translation: CASSRGAGQPGELFF. Complete variable domain (other parts from reference TRBV11-2 and TRBJ2-2): EAGVAQSPRYKIIEKRQSVAFWCNPISGHATLYWYQQILGQGPKLLIQFQNNGVVDDSQLPKDRFSAERLKGVDSTLKIQPAKLEDSAVYLCASSRGAGQPGELFFGEGSRLTVL.

V is TRBV7-6 and J is TRBJ1-4; possible D gene TRBD1, 5 bases. V lost 1 base, J lost 0 bases, and 6 bases lay in between. The germline gives CDR1 SGHVS, CDR2 FNYEAQ. The CDR3 covers 15 residues. Here the CDR3 DNA reads TGTGCCAGCAGCTTAGAGACAGCAACTAATGAAAAACTGTTTTTT. Translating gives CASSLETATNEKLFF.

The chain employs TRBV27 and TRBJ2-1, with 10 positions matching TRBD1. V lost 3 bases to trimming and J lost 7 bases; unmatched junction nucleotides: 12. CDR3 size: 17 residues. CDR1 and CDR2 (germline): MNHEY, SMNVEV (reference sequence). CDR3: CASSLVFSGTGVNEQFF. Written as DNA, the CDR3 is TGTGCCAGCAGTTTGGTCTTTTCGGGGACAGGGGTGAATGAGCAGTTCTTC.

The chain couples TRBV2 to TRBJ1-2; D may be TRBD1 (6 bases). The CDR3 loop spans 14 amino acids. Germline CDR1 SNHLY, CDR2 FYNNEI. The V end lost 6 bases, the J end lost 5 bases, and 16 bases lay between the germline ends. The CDR3: CASSVTGNGYGYTF. The CDR3 nucleotides are TGTGCCAGCAGCGTAACAGGGAACGGGTATGGCTACACCTTC.

The genes are TRBV19 and TRBJ1-1, with D unresolved. The germline CDR1 and CDR2 sequences are LNHDA and SQIVND (reference sequence). The CDR3 has 14 residues. The V end lost 2 bases, the J end lost 11 bases, and 18 bases lay between the germline ends. The CDR3 sequence is CASSIKPERRGAFF. DNA of the CDR3: TGTGCCAGTAGTATAAAACCTGAAAGACGCGGGGCTTTCTTT.

The chain links TRBV28 to TRBJ2-1; the D gene is possibly TRBD2 (5 bases). Germline values: CDR1 MDHEN, CDR2 SYDVKM. CDR3 length: 13 amino acids. Trimming stripped 6 bases from V and 10 bases from J, with 16 bases between. The CDR3, as DNA: TGTGCCAGCAGGGATCGCGGGTTAGCCGAGCAGTTCTTC. Its protein product is CASRDRGLAEQFF.

This chain joins TRBV7-6 and TRBJ2-2, with D perhaps TRBD2 (6 bases). This CDR3 has 16 amino acids. V was shortened by 0 bases and J by 2 bases, with 10 bases between the two germline ends. CDR1 and CDR2 (germline): SGHVS, FNYEAQ. The CDR3 sequence is CASSLAGTANTGELFF. The CDR3 DNA follows: TGTGCCAGCAGCTTAGCGGGGACTGCCAACACCGGGGAGCTGTTTTTT.

The chain uses TRBV10-3 and TRBJ2-3, with TRBD2 matching over 7 bases. Germline-derived CDR1 and CDR2 are ENHRY and SYGVKD. J gave up 0 bases and V 6 bases, and 12 bases lay outside the gene matches. The CDR3 totals 17 residues. The CDR3 loop is CAIRPLVGGTSTDTQYF. The CDR3 DNA sequence: TGTGCCATCAGACCCCTCGTGGGGGGGACTAGCACAGATACGCAGTATTTT.

The chain combines TRBV19 with TRBJ1-2, with D possibly TRBD1 on 5 matching bases. The V and J ends lost 3 bases and 0 bases respectively, with 20 bases between them. The CDR3 is made up of 18 amino acids. Germline V lookup: CDR1 LNHDA, CDR2 SQIVND (reference sequence). CDR3 protein: CASSMDDRFKVSNYGYTF. The CDR3 nucleotides are TGTGCCAGTAGTATGGACGACAGATTCAAGGTTTCTAACTATGGCTACACCTTC.

The chain links TRBV6-4 to TRBJ1-1; no definite D call. The CDR3 is 13 residues long. Germline CDR1 and CDR2: MRHNA and SNTAGT. Trimming cost V 6 bases and J 1 base, with 9 bases left between them. The CDR3 nucleotides read TGTGCCAGCAGCATAGAAGAGAACACTGAAGCTTTCTTT. This sequence encodes CASSIEENTEAFF.

In this sample, this clone turned up once. This chain joins TRBV28 and TRBJ2-3; 8 bases line up with TRBD2. Trimming at V came to 4 bases and at J to 4 bases, leaving 7 bases not matched to a gene. The CDR3 consists of 15 residues. Germline CDR1 reads MDHEN; CDR2 reads SYDVKM. For the CDR3, the DNA is TGTGCCAGCAGTTCCCCCGGGCGGGGGGCAGATACGCAGTATTTT. This encodes CASSSPGRGADTQYF.

Turning to this clone: Other DNA sequences from this sample encode an identical CDR3 as well. The chain's CDR3 is CASSETANTGELFF. The CDR3, as DNA: TGCGCCAGCAGTGAAACAGCGAACACCGGGGAGCTGTTTTTT. The rearrangement uses TRBV10-1 and TRBJ2-2; D not certain. The V gene lost 3 bases and the J gene lost 0 bases, with 5 bases spanning the gap. This CDR3 has 14 amino acids. The germline V gene encodes CDR1 WNHNN and CDR2 SYGVQD (reference sequence).

In nucleotides, the CDR3 is TGCGCCAGCAGCCAAAAGACGGGGTTTGACACTGAAGCTTTCTTT. It encodes CASSQKTGFDTEAFF. The genes are TRBV4-1 and TRBJ1-1; no clear D gene. This CDR3 has 15 residues. V was cut by 2 bases and J by 3 bases, with 13 bases left in between. CDR1 is MGHRA, CDR2 YSYEKL, per germline.

This chain links TRBV18 with TRBJ1-5; possible D gene TRBD1, 5 bases. The CDR3 covers 16 residues. V was clipped by 2 bases and J by 2 bases, with 13 bases between them. The germline V gene encodes CDR1 KGHSH and CDR2 LQKENI. The CDR3 region is CASSPEAGTGNQPQHF. CDR3 nucleotides: TGTGCCAGCTCACCAGAGGCGGGGACGGGCAATCAGCCCCAGCATTTT.

The chain uses TRBV19 and TRBJ2-3; D is perhaps TRBD1 (5 bases). In germline, CDR1 is LNHDA, CDR2 SQIVND (reference sequence). The CDR3 extends over 14 amino acids. V gave up 5 bases and J gave up 4 bases, with 13 bases separating them. The CDR3 DNA reads as TGTGCCAGTAGTGTTCAGGGATGGGCAGATACGCAGTATTTT. This gives the protein CASSVQGWADTQYF.

The V call is TRBV6-5, the J call TRBJ2-3, with D perhaps TRBD2 (7 bases). CDR3 length: 16 residues. Trimming removed 4 bases from V and 0 bases from J, with 14 bases in between. Germline CDR1 is MNHEY and CDR2 is SVGAGI. CDR3 region: CASSSWGGASTDTQYF. The CDR3 DNA follows: TGTGCCAGCAGTTCTTGGGGGGGGGCGAGCACAGATACGCAGTATTTT.